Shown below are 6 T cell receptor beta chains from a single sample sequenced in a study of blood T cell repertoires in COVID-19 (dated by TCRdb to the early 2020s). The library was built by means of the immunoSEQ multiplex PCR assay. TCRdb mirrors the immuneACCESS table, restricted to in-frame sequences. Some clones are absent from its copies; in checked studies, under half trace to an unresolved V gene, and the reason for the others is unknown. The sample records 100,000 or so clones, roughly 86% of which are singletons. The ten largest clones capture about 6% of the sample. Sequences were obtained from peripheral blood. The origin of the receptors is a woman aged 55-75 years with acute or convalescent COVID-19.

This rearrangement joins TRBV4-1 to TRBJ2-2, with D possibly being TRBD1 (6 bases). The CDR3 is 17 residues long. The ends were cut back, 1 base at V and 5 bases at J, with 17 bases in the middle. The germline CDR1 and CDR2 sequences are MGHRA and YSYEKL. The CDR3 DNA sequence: TGCGCCAGCAGCCAAGGCCTTTTAAATAGGGGGACCGGGGAGCTGTTTTTT. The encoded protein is CASSQGLLNRGTGELFF.

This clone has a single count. The CDR3 DNA sequence: TGTGCCTGGAGTCCCGGGACTGTGAGCTCCTACGAGCAGTACTTC. Its protein product is CAWSPGTVSSYEQYF. This chain joins TRBV30 and TRBJ2-7; the D gene is possibly TRBD2 (6 bases). Germline assignment: CDR1 GTSNPN and CDR2 SVGIG (reference sequence). CDR3 length equals 15 residues. V lost 2 bases and J lost 0, with 14 bases in between.

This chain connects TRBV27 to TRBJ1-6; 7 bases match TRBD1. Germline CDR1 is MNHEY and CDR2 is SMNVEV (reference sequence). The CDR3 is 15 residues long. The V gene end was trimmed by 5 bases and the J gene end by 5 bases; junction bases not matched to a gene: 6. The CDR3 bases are TGTGCCAGCAGTCTCTCGGGACAGAATAATTCACCCCTCCACTTT. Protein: CASSLSGQNNSPLHF.

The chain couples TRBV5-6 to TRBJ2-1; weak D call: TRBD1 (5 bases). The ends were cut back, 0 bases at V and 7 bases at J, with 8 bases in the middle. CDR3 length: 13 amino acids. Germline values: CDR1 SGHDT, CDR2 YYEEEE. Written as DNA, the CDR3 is TGTGCCAGCAGCTTGGGGGCAGGGAATGAGCAGTTCTTC. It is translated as CASSLGAGNEQFF.

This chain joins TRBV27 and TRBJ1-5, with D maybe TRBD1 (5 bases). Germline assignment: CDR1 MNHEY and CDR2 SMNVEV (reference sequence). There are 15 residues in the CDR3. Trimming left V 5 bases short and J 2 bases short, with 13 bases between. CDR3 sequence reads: CASSRAQGGNQPQHF. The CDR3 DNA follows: TGTGCCAGCAGTCGGGCTCAGGGCGGCAATCAGCCCCAGCATTTT.

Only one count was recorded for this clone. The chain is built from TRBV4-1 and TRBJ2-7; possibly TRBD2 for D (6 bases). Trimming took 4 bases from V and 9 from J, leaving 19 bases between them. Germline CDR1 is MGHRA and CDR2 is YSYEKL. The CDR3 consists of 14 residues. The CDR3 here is CASSLTVAAAGQYV. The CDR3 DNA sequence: TGCGCCAGCAGCCTCACGGTAGCGGCAGCGGGGCAGTACGTC.